A single sample gave rise to the 3 T cell receptor beta chains below, sequenced in a study of identical twins. Via MiXCR, TCRdb re-called the 5' RACE reads, giving one row per CDR3 protein. The sample has 400,000 to 550,000 distinct CDR3 sequences; more than 20% are singletons. This same sample was also taken into another study, of T cells expressing NK-cell markers.

Material for sequencing was CD4+ T cells sorted from blood. The receptor set was obtained from a woman younger than 35 in good health.

This clonotype has a handful of counts. The junction differs from germline at one of its ends, possibly a read error. The chain couples TRBV6-1 to TRBJ2-1; possibly TRBD1 or TRBD2 for D (5 bases each). The CDR3 has 14 residues. Germline V CDR1 and CDR2: MNHNS, SASEGT. CDR3 loop: CASSSGPFRSEQFF. The DNA for the CDR3 is TGTGCTAGCAGCTCGGGACCTTTCAGGTCGGAGCAGTTCTTC.

This clonotype was counted only a few times. This chain links TRBV27 with TRBJ2-6; the D is unclear. Trimming stripped 6 bases from V and 0 bases from J, with 21 bases between. CDR1 and CDR2 (germline): MNHEY, SMNVEV (reference sequence). The CDR3 loop spans 19 amino acids. CDR3 protein: CASSLEPLLTPSGANVLTF. Here the CDR3 DNA reads TGTGCCAGCAGCCTGGAACCGCTGTTGACTCCCTCTGGGGCCAACGTCCTGACTTTC. Full variable domain (missing parts from reference TRBV27 and TRBJ2-6): EAQVTQNPRYLITVTGKKLTVTCSQNMNHEYMSWYRQDPGLGLRQIYYSMNVEVTDKGDVPEGYKVSRKEKRNFPLILESPSPNQTSLYFCASSLEPLLTPSGANVLTFGAGSRLTVL.

This clonotype appeared a few times. The J gene is TRBJ1-1, the V gene TRBV12-3 or TRBV12-4, with D uncertain. Trimming removed 5 bases from V and 1 base from J, with 14 bases in between. The CDR3 runs to 15 residues. CDR3 nucleotide sequence: TGTGCCAGCAGTCCCCGTGCCAGTTCGAACACTGAAGCTTTCTTT. Its translation is CASSPRASSNTEAFF.